This TCR beta chain derives from a study of CD8 T cells in ankylosing spondylitis. This clonotype was picked up a small number of times. Its specificity is not known. Study results and caveats: Blood from ankylosing spondylitis patients appeared to carry a characteristic roughly eight-variant TCR beta motif. Disease-linked clones reportedly showed significant enrichment in matched ankylosing spondylitis synovial fluid. A number of the motif variants had already been described in reactive arthritis synovial fluid and blood.

Each CDR3 protein gets one entry after TCRdb re-called the 5' RACE reads with MiXCR. This repertoire shows fewer than 250,000 distinct CDR3 sequences, roughly 10% found once; its top ten account for approximately 20%. Per germline, CDR1 DFQATT and CDR2 SNEGSKA (reference sequence). Trimming removed 4 bases at V and 0 bases at J, with 11 bases between. The CDR3 extends over 14 amino acids. The chain uses TRBV20-1 and TRBJ2-3; possibly TRBD1 for D (7 bases). Material for sequencing was blood, either unsorted or a sorted T cell fraction (not recorded which). The source is a male donor with ankylosing spondylitis or in good health (not recorded which). In nucleotides, the CDR3 is TGCAGTGCTACGACAGGGACTAGCACAGATACGCAGTATTTT. It translates to CSATTGTSTDTQYF.